These 2 T cell receptor beta chains share one sample of origin, sequenced in a study of identifying expanded T cells in peripheral blood. This table comes from immunoSEQ multiplex PCR, and its TCRdb copy is limited to in-frame clones, with some not included. The sample has 100,000 or so clones, approximately 88% seen once. Sequenced sample: blood. These receptors were collected from a person aged 18 to 70 in good health.

This clone was observed a single time. The V and J genes are TRBV6-5 and TRBJ2-6; D unclear. Trimming shortened V by 5 bases and J by 3 bases, and 8 bases separated the two germline ends. This CDR3 contains 14 residues. Germline V CDR1 and CDR2: MNHEY, SVGAGI. CDR3 bases: TGTGCCAGCAGTCTTAATCTTGGGGCCAACGTCCTGACTTTC. Protein product: CASSLNLGANVLTF.

The CDR3, as DNA: TGTGCCAGCAGCCAAGGACCGGACTTAACCTACGAGCAGTACTTC. This sequence encodes CASSQGPDLTYEQYF. This chain joins TRBV9 and TRBJ2-7; a possible D gene is TRBD2 (5 bases). Germline CDR1 reads SGDLS; CDR2 reads YYNGEE. Trimming removed 4 bases from V and 2 bases from J, with 16 bases in between. The CDR3 sequence is 15 residues long.